The 24 T cell receptor beta chains reported below all come from one sample, sequenced in a study of T-cell memory formation after mild COVID-19. Each CDR3 protein gets one entry after TCRdb re-called the 5' RACE reads with MiXCR. The sample has 350,000 to 550,000 distinct CDR3 sequences, more than 15% seen once. The material sequenced was PBMCs or a T cell subset sorted from them (not recorded which). The receptors shown here come from a man younger than 35 who had mild COVID-19 (a few samples of this study predate the infection). Cell type and time point are not known.

V gene TRBV5-1 combines with J gene TRBJ1-3; the match to TRBD1 covers 10 bases. This CDR3 has 16 residues. The V and J ends lost 3 bases and 4 bases, in that order; junction bases with no gene match: 7. The V gene's germline CDR1 is SGHRS and CDR2 YFSETQ. CDR3 nucleotide sequence: TGCGCCAGCAGCTCCGGGACAGGGGTATCAGGAAACACCATATATTTT. Translating it yields CASSSGTGVSGNTIYF.

Ten or more counts support this clonotype. CDR3 in DNA: TGTGCCAGCAGCCGCGACAGGCCCAGACTCGGTGAAAAACTGTTTTTT. It specifies CASSRDRPRLGEKLFF. The chain links TRBV6-5 to TRBJ1-4; D may be TRBD1 (6 bases). The germline V gene encodes CDR1 MNHEY and CDR2 SVGAGI. This CDR3 spans 16 amino acids. V dropped 6 bases and J dropped 7 bases, with 21 bases sitting between them.

This rearrangement joins TRBV6-1 to TRBJ1-2, with TRBD1 identical over 8 bases. V lost 10 bases, J lost 3 bases, and 7 bases stayed unmatched. The CDR3 spans 13 residues. CDR1 and CDR2 from the germline V gene are MNHNS and SASEGT. CDR3 amino acids: CATRQGIDYGYTF. The CDR3 coding sequence is TGTGCCACCCGACAGGGGATCGACTATGGCTACACCTTC.

The chain links TRBV2 to TRBJ2-5, with D maybe TRBD2 (6 bases). The germline V and J ends were trimmed by 3 bases and 1 base, with 12 bases remaining between them. Germline CDR1 SNHLY, CDR2 FYNNEI. The CDR3 has 15 amino acids. The CDR3 bases are TGTGCCAGCAGTGAGGGGTTAGCGGCCCAAGAGACCCAGTACTTC. Its translation is CASSEGLAAQETQYF.

The chain recombines TRBV12-3 or TRBV12-4 with TRBJ1-2; no clear D. The ends were cut back, 6 bases at V and 0 bases at J, with 14 bases in the middle. The CDR3 extends over 15 amino acids. CDR3 protein: CASSPGVGSNYGYTF. Written as DNA, the CDR3 is TGTGCCAGCAGCCCTGGGGTCGGCTCTAACTATGGCTACACCTTC.

The CDR3 sequence is CATGEGMVDGYTF. The CDR3, as DNA: TGTGCCACCGGGGAGGGGATGGTTGATGGCTACACCTTC. The chain carries TRBV9 and TRBJ1-2; TRBD1 is a possible D gene (5 bases). CDR3 length equals 13 residues. The germline V gene encodes CDR1 SGDLS and CDR2 YYNGEE. With 9 bases removed from V and 6 bases from J, the gap between germline ends came to 18 bases. Complete variable domain (other parts from reference TRBV9 and TRBJ1-2): DSGVTQTPKHLITATGQRVTLRCSPRSGDLSVYWYQQSLDQGLQFLIQYYNGEERAKGNILERFSAQQFPDLHSELNLSSLELGDSALYFCATGEGMVDGYTFGSGTRLTVV.

In its sample, this clonotype was seen a few times. The chain links TRBV12-3 or TRBV12-4 to TRBJ2-7; D call uncertain. The CDR3 covers 13 residues. Trimming took off 1 base at V and 0 bases at J, with 4 bases between the two ends. Written as DNA, the CDR3 is TGTGCCAGCAGTTTAGACAACTCCTACGAGCAGTACGTC. Translation gives CASSLDNSYEQYV.

CDR3 coding DNA: TGCGCCAGCAGCTCCGGGGCAGGGGCGGGCCTGAATTCACCCCTCCACTTT. It yields the protein CASSSGAGAGLNSPLHF. The chain recombines TRBV5-1 with TRBJ1-6; possible D gene TRBD1, 6 bases. The ends were cut back, 3 bases at V and 7 bases at J, with 20 bases in the middle. This CDR3 contains 17 residues. Germline V CDR1 and CDR2: SGHRS, YFSETQ.

The CDR3 reads CASSYSRTTGVNQPQHF. The CDR3 coding sequence is TGTGCCAGCAGTTACTCTCGGACCACAGGGGTCAATCAGCCCCAGCATTTT. V and J are TRBV6-6 and TRBJ1-5; 7 nucleotides match TRBD1. Germline CDR1 reads MNHNY; CDR2 reads SVGAGI (reference sequence). V lost 0 bases to trimming and J lost 3 bases; unmatched junction nucleotides: 8. This CDR3 region has 17 residues.

This clonotype was seen more than once but under ten times. The chain carries TRBV6-1 and TRBJ2-1; no reliable D call. Trimming removed 6 bases from V and 6 bases from J, with 15 bases in between. Germline CDR1 reads MNHNS; CDR2 reads SASEGT. The CDR3 sequence is 14 residues long. In nucleotides, the CDR3 is TGTGCCAGCAGCGCAAAATTTCTCCCCAATGAGCAGTTCTTC. Its translation: CASSAKFLPNEQFF.

At least ten counts were recorded for this clonotype. The V and J genes are TRBV20-1 and TRBJ1-5; maybe TRBD1 (6 bases). Germline V CDR1 and CDR2: DFQATT, SNEGSKA (reference sequence). Deletions cut 0 bases from V and 5 bases from J, with 11 bases between. The CDR3 has 14 residues. The CDR3 DNA sequence: TGCAGTGCTAGAGATCGGGACACCCATCAGCCCCAGCATTTT. Amino acids: CSARDRDTHQPQHF.

This clonotype was picked up one time. The chain couples TRBV29-1 to TRBJ2-7; 7 positions match TRBD1. The CDR3 extends over 11 amino acids. The J segment lost 5 bases and the V segment lost 7 bases, leaving 5 bases of the junction unmatched. The germline V gene encodes CDR1 SQVTM and CDR2 ANQGSEA. CDR3 protein: CSARQGDEQYF. The CDR3 DNA sequence: TGCAGCGCCCGACAGGGAGACGAGCAGTACTTC.

This clonotype was seen a handful of times. This rearrangement joins TRBV7-3 to TRBJ2-2, with D possibly being TRBD1 (6 bases). Germline V gives CDR1 SGHTA, CDR2 FQGTGA. CDR3 length equals 15 residues. Trimming removed 5 bases at V and 3 bases at J, with 13 bases between. The CDR3: CASSLHPGDTGELFF. CDR3 nucleotide sequence: TGTGCCAGCAGCCTTCACCCAGGGGACACCGGGGAGCTGTTTTTT.

There are a few counts of this clonotype. The rearrangement joins TRBV20-1 to TRBJ2-1; the D gene is possibly TRBD2 (6 bases). Germline loops: CDR1 DFQATT, CDR2 SNEGSKA (reference sequence). The CDR3 spans 13 residues. V was pared by 6 bases and J by 7 bases, with 16 bases between. CDR3 region: CSAALGAGNEQFF. As DNA, the CDR3 is TGCAGTGCCGCCCTCGGGGCGGGGAATGAGCAGTTCTTC.

This clonotype was detected a few times. Here the CDR3 DNA reads TGTGCCAGCAGCTGGGGAGCAGGCGGCTCCTACGAGCAGTACTTC. Amino acids: CASSWGAGGSYEQYF. The chain links TRBV7-2 to TRBJ2-7; possible D gene TRBD2, 5 bases. Germline CDR1 is SGHTA and CDR2 is FQGNSA. The V and J ends lost 4 bases and 0 bases respectively, with 13 bases between them. The CDR3 contains 15 residues.

Only a few counts were recorded for this clonotype. The genes are TRBV7-9 and TRBJ2-7, with TRBD2 as a possible D gene (5 bases). The germline V and J ends were trimmed by 3 bases and 3 bases, with 6 bases remaining between them. Germline values: CDR1 SEHNR, CDR2 FQNEAQ (reference sequence). The CDR3 runs 12 residues. This chain's CDR3 is CASSFRDYEQYV. The CDR3 DNA reads TGTGCCAGCAGCTTCCGGGACTACGAGCAGTACGTC.

This clonotype was seen a few times. This sequence joins TRBV2 and TRBJ2-5; D is uncertain. The germline V and J ends were trimmed by 6 bases and 6 bases, with 8 bases remaining between them. The CDR3 spans 11 residues. In germline, CDR1 is SNHLY, CDR2 FYNNEI. The CDR3 here is CASRLGQTQYF. The CDR3 coding sequence is TGTGCCAGCAGACTGGGCCAGACCCAGTACTTC. The full variable domain, its missing parts supplied by reference TRBV2 and TRBJ2-5, is EPEVTQTPSHQVTQMGQEVILRCVPISNHLYFYWYRQILGQKVEFLVSFYNNEISEKSEIFDDQFSVERPDGSNFTLKIRSTKLEDSAMYFCASRLGQTQYFGPGTRLLVL.

This clonotype is medium-sized. V is TRBV12-3 or TRBV12-4 and J is TRBJ1-6, with TRBD1 matching over 9 bases. The V gene end was trimmed by 3 bases and the J gene end by 7 bases; junction bases not matched to a gene: 4. The CDR3 spans 15 residues. Here the CDR3 DNA reads TGTGCCAGCAGTTTTTTGGGACAGGGAAATTCACCCCTCCACTTT. Residues: CASSFLGQGNSPLHF.

The V gene is TRBV10-3, the J gene TRBJ1-1, with D perhaps matching TRBD1 (5 bases). Germline V gives CDR1 ENHRY, CDR2 SYGVKD. The V and J ends lost 0 bases and 10 bases respectively, with 9 bases between them. The CDR3 spans 12 residues. In DNA, the CDR3 is TGTGCCATCAGTGAGTCCGGGACGGGAGCTTTCTTT. Translation: CAISESGTGAFF.

This clonotype was seen many times. This chain connects TRBV11-2 to TRBJ1-3; D is unresolved. The CDR3 is 14 residues long. Trimming took off 5 bases at V and 1 base at J, with 9 bases between the two ends. Germline V gene sequence: CDR1 SGHAT, CDR2 FQNNGV. The CDR3 sequence is CASSIARSGNTIYF. The CDR3 nucleotides read TGTGCCAGCAGCATAGCCAGATCTGGAAACACCATATATTTT.

The V and J genes are TRBV6-2 or TRBV6-3 and TRBJ2-7; 11 bases line up with TRBD2. Germline V gene sequence: CDR1 MNHEY, CDR2 SVGEGT. The CDR3 totals 17 residues. V shed 6 bases, J shed 0 bases, and the junction held 10 bases outside the gene matches. Here the CDR3 reads CASRTRLAGTLSYEQYF. The CDR3 DNA sequence: TGTGCCAGCAGAACCCGACTAGCGGGGACTCTCTCCTACGAGCAGTACTTC.

This clonotype was seen repeatedly, ten times or more. V and J are TRBV7-6 and TRBJ1-1; weak D call: TRBD1 (6 bases). Trimming pared 2 bases from V and 2 bases from J, leaving 9 bases between. CDR3 length equals 14 residues. Germline V gives CDR1 SGHVS, CDR2 FNYEAQ. CDR3 protein: CASSLQGTNTEAFF. In nucleotides, the CDR3 is TGTGCCAGCAGCTTACAGGGGACTAACACTGAAGCTTTCTTT.

This clonotype was seen at least ten times. The chain recombines TRBV25-1 with TRBJ2-7, with no clear D. Trimming stripped 5 bases from V and 3 bases from J, with 14 bases between. The CDR3 has 14 amino acids. The V gene's germline CDR1 is MGHDK and CDR2 SYGVNS. CDR3 protein: CASSPQTPHYEQYF. Written as DNA, the CDR3 is TGTGCCAGCAGTCCACAAACTCCGCACTACGAGCAGTACTTC.

This clonotype was seen a handful of times. The chain has TRBV29-1 and TRBJ2-3; D is ambiguous. Trimming shortened V by 7 bases and J by 5 bases, and 13 bases separated the two germline ends. Germline V lookup: CDR1 SQVTM, CDR2 ANQGSEA. This CDR3 comprises 12 residues. The CDR3 DNA reads TGCAGCGCCGCTGGGGTCGGAGATACGCAGTATTTT. As protein: CSAAGVGDTQYF.